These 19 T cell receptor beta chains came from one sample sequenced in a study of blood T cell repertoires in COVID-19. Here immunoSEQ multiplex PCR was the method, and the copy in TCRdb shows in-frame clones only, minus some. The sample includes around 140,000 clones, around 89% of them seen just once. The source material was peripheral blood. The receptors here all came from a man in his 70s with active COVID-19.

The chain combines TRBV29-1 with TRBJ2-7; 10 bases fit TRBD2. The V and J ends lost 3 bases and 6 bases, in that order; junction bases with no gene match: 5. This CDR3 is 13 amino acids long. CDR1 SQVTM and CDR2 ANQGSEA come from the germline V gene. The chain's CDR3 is CSVDGAGGVEQYF. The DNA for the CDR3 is TGCAGCGTTGATGGAGCGGGAGGGGTCGAGCAGTACTTC.

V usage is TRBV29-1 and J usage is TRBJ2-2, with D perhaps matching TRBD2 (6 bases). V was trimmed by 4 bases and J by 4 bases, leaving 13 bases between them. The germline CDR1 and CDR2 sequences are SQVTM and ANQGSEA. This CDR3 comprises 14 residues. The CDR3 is CSVVGEVGTGELFF. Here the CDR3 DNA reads TGCAGCGTTGTTGGGGAGGTCGGCACCGGGGAGCTGTTTTTT.

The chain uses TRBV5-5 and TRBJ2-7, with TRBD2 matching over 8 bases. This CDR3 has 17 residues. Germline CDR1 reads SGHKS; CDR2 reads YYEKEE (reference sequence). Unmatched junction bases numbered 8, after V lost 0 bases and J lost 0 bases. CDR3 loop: CASSLAPGLGASYEQYF. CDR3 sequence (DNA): TGTGCCAGCAGCTTGGCACCGGGACTAGGGGCCTCCTACGAGCAGTACTTC.

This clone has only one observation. CDR3 DNA sequence: TGTGCCAGCAGCGCTCGAACAGGACAGACTGGCTACACCTTC. Its translation is CASSARTGQTGYTF. This chain uses TRBV9 with TRBJ1-2; D might be TRBD1 (6 bases). CDR3 length: 14 residues. CDR1 is SGDLS and CDR2 is YYNGEE in the germline V gene. Trimming left V 3 bases short and J 7 bases short, with 16 bases between. Full variable domain (outside the CDR3, taken from reference TRBV9 and TRBJ1-2): DSGVTQTPKHLITATGQRVTLRCSPRSGDLSVYWYQQSLDQGLQFLIQYYNGEERAKGNILERFSAQQFPDLHSELNLSSLELGDSALYFCASSARTGQTGYTFGSGTRLTVV.

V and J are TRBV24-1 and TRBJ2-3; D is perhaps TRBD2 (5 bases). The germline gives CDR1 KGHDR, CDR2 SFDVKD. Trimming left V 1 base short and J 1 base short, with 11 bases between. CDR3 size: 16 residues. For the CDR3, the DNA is TGTGCCACCAGTGATTTTGAGGGAGAGGGCACAGATACGCAGTATTTT. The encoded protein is CATSDFEGEGTDTQYF.

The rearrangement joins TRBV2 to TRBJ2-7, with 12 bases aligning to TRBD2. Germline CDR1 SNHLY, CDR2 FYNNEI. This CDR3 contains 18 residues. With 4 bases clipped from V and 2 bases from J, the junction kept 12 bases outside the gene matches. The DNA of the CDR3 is TGTGCCAGCAGTGTCAGATCGCTAGCGGGAGGGATCCCCTACGAGCAGTACTTC. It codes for CASSVRSLAGGIPYEQYF.

CDR3 coding DNA: TGTGCCAGTATTCCGACAGGGGAGGCTGGCAAAAACATTCAGTACTTC. It yields the protein CASIPTGEAGKNIQYF. The genes are TRBV19 and TRBJ2-4; 8 bases line up with TRBD1. This CDR3 has 16 residues. Germline V gene sequence: CDR1 LNHDA, CDR2 SQIVND (reference sequence). Trimming cost V 7 bases and J 3 bases; bases outside gene matches: 11.

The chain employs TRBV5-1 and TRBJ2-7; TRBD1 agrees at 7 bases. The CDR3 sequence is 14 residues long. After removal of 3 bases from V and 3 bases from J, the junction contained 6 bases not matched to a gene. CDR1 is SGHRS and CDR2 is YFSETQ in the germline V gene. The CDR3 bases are TGCGCCAGCAGCTATGGGGACAGAAACTACGAGCAGTACTTC. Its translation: CASSYGDRNYEQYF.

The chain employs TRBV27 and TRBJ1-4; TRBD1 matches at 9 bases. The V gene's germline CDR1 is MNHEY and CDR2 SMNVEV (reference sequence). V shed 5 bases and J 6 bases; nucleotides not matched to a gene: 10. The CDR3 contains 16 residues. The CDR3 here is CASSQPPGQGDEKLFF. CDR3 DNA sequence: TGTGCCAGCAGTCAGCCCCCGGGACAGGGAGATGAAAAACTGTTTTTT.

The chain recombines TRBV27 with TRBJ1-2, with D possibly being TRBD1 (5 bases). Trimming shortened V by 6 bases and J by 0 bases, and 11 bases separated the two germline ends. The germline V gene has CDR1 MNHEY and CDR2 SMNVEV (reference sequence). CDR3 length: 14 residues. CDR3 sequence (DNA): TGTGCCAGCAGCGACAGACTTTCTAACTATGGCTACACCTTC. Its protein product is CASSDRLSNYGYTF.

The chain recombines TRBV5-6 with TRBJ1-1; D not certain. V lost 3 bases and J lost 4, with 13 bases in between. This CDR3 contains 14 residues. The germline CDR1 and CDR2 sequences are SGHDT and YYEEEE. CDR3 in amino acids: CASSSEPRGTEAFF. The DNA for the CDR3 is TGTGCCAGCAGCTCCGAACCCAGAGGCACTGAAGCTTTCTTT.

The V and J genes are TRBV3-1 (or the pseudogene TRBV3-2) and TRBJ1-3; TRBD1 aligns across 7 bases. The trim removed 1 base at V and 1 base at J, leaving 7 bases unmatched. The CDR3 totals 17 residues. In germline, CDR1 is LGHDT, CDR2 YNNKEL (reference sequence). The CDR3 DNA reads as TGTGCCAGCAGCCAAGCCGGTTCAGGGGGATCTGGAAACACCATATATTTT. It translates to CASSQAGSGGSGNTIYF.

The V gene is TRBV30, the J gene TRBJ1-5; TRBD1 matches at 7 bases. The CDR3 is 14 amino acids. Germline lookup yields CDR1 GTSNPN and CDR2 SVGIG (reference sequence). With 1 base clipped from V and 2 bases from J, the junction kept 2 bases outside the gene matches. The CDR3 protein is CAWSGGQGNQPQHF. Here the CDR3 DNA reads TGTGCCTGGAGTGGCGGACAGGGCAATCAGCCCCAGCATTTT.

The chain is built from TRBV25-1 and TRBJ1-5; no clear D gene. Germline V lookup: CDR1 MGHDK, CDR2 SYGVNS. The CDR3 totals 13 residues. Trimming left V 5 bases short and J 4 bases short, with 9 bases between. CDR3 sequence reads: CASSLTGNQPQHF. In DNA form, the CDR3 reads TGTGCCAGCAGTCTCACGGGGAATCAGCCCCAGCATTTT.

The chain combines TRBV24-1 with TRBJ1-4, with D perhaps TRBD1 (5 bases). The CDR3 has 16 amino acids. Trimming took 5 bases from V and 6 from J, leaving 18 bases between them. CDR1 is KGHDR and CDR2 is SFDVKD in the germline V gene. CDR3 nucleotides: TGTGCCACCAGTGCCGCGGGGCCAGGGCGGTATGAAAAACTGTTTTTT. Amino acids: CATSAAGPGRYEKLFF.

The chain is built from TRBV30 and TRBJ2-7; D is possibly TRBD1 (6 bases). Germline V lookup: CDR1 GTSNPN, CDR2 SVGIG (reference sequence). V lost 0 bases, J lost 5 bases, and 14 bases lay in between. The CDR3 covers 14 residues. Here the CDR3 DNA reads TGTGCCTGGAGTGTAGGCCAGGGGCTCAACGAGCAGTACTTC. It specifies CAWSVGQGLNEQYF.

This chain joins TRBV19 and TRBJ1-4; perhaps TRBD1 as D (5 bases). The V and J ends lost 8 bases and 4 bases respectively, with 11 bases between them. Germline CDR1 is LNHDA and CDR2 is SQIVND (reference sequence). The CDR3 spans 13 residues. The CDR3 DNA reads TGTGCCAGTCGACAGACTTATAATGAAAAACTGTTTTTT. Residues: CASRQTYNEKLFF.

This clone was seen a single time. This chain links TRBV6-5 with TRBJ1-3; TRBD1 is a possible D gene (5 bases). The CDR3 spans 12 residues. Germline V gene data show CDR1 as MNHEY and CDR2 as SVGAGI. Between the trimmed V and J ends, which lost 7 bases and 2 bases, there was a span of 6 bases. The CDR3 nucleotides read TGTGCCAGCAAGGGGACTGGAAACACCATATATTTT. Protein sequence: CASKGTGNTIYF.

This chain's CDR3 is CAWSGGREPQHF. CDR3 nucleotides: TGTGCCTGGAGTGGGGGGAGGGAGCCCCAGCATTTT. The V call is TRBV30, the J call TRBJ1-5; TRBD1 is a possible D gene (5 bases). Deletions cut 1 base from V and 8 bases from J, with 9 bases between. Germline V gene data show CDR1 as GTSNPN and CDR2 as SVGIG (reference sequence). The CDR3 is 12 residues long.